This T cell receptor (beta chain) was identified in a study of early T cells in non-severe SARS-CoV-2 infection (dated by TCRdb to the early 2020s). At the level of the whole study: TCR sequencing used bulk RNA from unsorted whole blood, so alpha and beta chains could not be paired.

According to the germline V gene, CDR1 reads KGHSH and CDR2 reads LQKENI. The CDR3 sequence holds 14 residues, the cysteine and phenylalanine included. Only CDR3 DNA is held: 42 bases, read in frame from base 1. Trimming leaves V shorter by 8 bases and J shorter by 4 bases, with the junction holding 10 bases beyond the gene matches. Set within a cohort of healthcare workers in London, UK, this nested case-control study involved weekly PCR testing of nasopharyngeal swabs along with blood sampling. Healthcare workers were recruited between 23 and 31 March 2020, during the week of the UK lockdown, and were followed weekly for up to about 15 weeks. A few counts support this clonotype. Its antigen remains unidentified. No clone much larger than this one lies a single base away; base qualities are absent. Results and caveats for the whole study, not just this receptor: Matching against VDJdb was skewed toward anti-spike CD8 responses, likely underestimated virus-specific expansions, and missed private and CD4 specificities.

Library preparation used 5' RACE. Reads for this sample came from a NextSeq 500. To correct for sequencing error and PCR bias, the TCR library protocol tagged individual cDNA molecules with unique molecular identifiers. TCR alpha and beta chains were both sequenced, and the abundances of alpha and beta sequences in each sample were closely correlated with each other. The authors processed their data as follows. Decombinator V4 was used to annotate TCR sequences for V gene, J gene and CDR3. Expanded TCRs were defined as changing significantly between any two time points under a Poisson model with p below 0.0001. TCR abundances were normalised to the total number of TCRs sequenced per sample and expressed as counts per million. TRAV1-2 paired with TRAJ12, TRAJ20 or TRAJ33 defined MAIT TCRs, while TRAV10 paired with TRAJ18 defined iNKT TCRs. VDJdb, accessed 1 November 2021, was searched for CMV, EBV and SARS-CoV-2 annotated TCRs, with TCRs annotated for multiple antigens excluded. The public reads were quality trimmed at Q25 with fastp and then assembled into clones with MiXCR by TCRdb, keeping productive beta chains. Identical CDR3 protein sequences are pooled into one entry, listed with their most common genes and DNA. TCRdb's processing, not the study's, gives the V and J calls here. The sample yields around 58,000 distinct CDR3 sequences; more than 13% were counted once. The ten top clones hold approximately 9.1% of the sample.

This clonotype was obtained from an adult who was a healthcare worker with PCR-confirmed SARS-CoV-2 infection or an uninfected control (not recorded which). Sample: whole blood, taken at baseline. The sequence joins TRBV18 to TRBJ2-7; 8 nucleotides in the junction match TRBD1. The DNA reads as follows: TGTGCCAGCCGATACGGACAGGGTCCGTACGAGCAGTACTTC. Its coded protein is CASRYGQGPYEQYF.